The clone carrying this T cell receptor beta chain turned up a few times. Its antigen is undetermined. The data were produced by immunoSEQ multiplex PCR, yet TCRdb's version contains in-frame clones alone and is incomplete. The data show about 84,000 clones, approximately 88% seen once. Trimming shortened V by 5 bases and J by 2 bases, and 7 bases separated the two germline ends. Looked up from germline, CDR1 is MDHEN and CDR2 is SYDVKM. The length of the CDR3 is 13 residues. The data were obtained in a study of OX40 agonist ivuxolimab in advanced cancers. About the research overall: The patients received ivuxolimab by intravenous route every 2 weeks at 0.01 to 10 mg/kg. Findings of the study overall: There were, on average, more expanded clones in CD8+ T cells than in CD4+.

Patients were ineligible given autoimmune disease history or systemic immunosuppression. The starting material was CD4+ or CD8+ T cells sorted from blood, obtained in a trial of the OX40 agonist ivuxolimab. The sequence was collected from an adult with an advanced solid tumor such as melanoma, head and neck, liver or kidney cancer. The chain recombines TRBV28 with TRBJ1-3; D gene unclear. The CDR3 protein is CASSRLPGNTIYF. Written as DNA, the CDR3 is TGTGCCAGCAGTCGACTTCCTGGAAACACCATATATTTT. The full variable domain, rest sourced from reference TRBV28 and TRBJ1-3, is DVKVTQSSRYLVKRTGEKVFLECVQDMDHENMFWYRQDPGLGLRLIYFSYDVKMKEKGDIPEGYSVSREKKERFSLILESASTNQTSMYLCASSRLPGNTIYFGEGSWLTVV.